This TCR beta chain was captured by sequencing in a study of T cells in Graves' hyperthyroidism and ophthalmopathy. This clonotype showed up many times. The source material, RNA transcripts, was used to amplify TCR beta CDR3 regions. HTBI primers drove first-round RT-PCR of the TCR CDR3. TCRdb redid the calling of the multiplex PCR reads with MiXCR, one entry per CDR3 protein. The sample has about 530,000 distinct CDR3 sequences, roughly 15% seen once. The material sequenced was blood. The clonotype comes from a woman aged 18-29 years with Graves' ophthalmopathy.

CDR3 bases: TGTGCCAGCAGCTTAGGGACAAGCTCCTACGAGCAGTACTTC. Translating it yields CASSLGTSSYEQYF. This chain joins TRBV11-2 and TRBJ2-7, with D possibly being TRBD1 (5 bases). Germline loops: CDR1 SGHAT, CDR2 FQNNGV. The CDR3 is 14 amino acids. Trimming left V 1 base short and J 0 bases short, with 7 bases between.